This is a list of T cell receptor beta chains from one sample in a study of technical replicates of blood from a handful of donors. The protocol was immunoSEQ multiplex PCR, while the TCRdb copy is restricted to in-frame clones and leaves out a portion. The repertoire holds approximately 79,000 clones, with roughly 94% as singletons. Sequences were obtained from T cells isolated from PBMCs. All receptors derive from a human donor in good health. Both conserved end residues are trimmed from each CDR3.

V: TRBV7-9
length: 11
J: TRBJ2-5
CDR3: ASRRGQQETQY

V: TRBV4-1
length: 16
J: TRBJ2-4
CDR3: ASSLFPDRVERENIQY

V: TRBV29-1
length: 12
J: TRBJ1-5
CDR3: SVDLTAGGQPQH

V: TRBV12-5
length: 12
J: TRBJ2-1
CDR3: ASGPGESGDRRF

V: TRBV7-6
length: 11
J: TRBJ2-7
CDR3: ASGRGRSYEQY

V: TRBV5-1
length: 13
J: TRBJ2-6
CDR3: ASSLTGAGANVLT

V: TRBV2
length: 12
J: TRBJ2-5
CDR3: ASGLAGLQETQY

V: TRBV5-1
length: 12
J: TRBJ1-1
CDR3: ASSSDPSGTEAF

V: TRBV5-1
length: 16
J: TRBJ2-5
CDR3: ASSWRDLAVSIQETQY

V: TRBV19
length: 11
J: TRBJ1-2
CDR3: ASASGGNYGYT

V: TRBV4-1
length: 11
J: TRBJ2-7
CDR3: ASSQDHSYEQY

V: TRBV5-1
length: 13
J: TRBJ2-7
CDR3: ASSLSWPSGYEQY

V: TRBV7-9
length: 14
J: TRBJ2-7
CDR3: ASSLEGGQGAYEQY

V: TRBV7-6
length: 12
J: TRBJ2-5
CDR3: ASSPPDREETQY

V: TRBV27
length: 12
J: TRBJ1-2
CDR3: ASSMTGQPYGYT

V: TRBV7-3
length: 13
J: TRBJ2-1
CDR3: ASSLNAGSYNEQF

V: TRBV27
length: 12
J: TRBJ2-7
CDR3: ASSLGRDTYEQY

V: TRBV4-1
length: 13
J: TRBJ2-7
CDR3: ASSQEREFTYEQY

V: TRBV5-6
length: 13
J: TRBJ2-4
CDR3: ASSLAGGSENIQY

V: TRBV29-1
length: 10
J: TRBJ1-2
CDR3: SVNKGDYGYT

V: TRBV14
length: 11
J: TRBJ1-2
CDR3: ASSAGLSYGYT

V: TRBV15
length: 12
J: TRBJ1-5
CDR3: ATSKTGNYQPQH

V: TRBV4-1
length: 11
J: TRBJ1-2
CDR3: ASSPLGGYGYT

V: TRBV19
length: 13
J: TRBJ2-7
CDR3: ASSPSGRGSYEQY

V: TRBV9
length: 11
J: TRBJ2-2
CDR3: ASSVLEAGELF

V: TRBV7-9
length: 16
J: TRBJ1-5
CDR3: ASSLGGTVGYSNQPQH

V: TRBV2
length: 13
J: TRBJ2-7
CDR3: ATIATRLDPYEQY

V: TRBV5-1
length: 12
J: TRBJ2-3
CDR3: ASSGGDVTDTQY

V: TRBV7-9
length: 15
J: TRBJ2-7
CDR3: ASSLLPVRNRSYEQY

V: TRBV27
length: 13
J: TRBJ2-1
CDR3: ASSWGTSHPNEQF

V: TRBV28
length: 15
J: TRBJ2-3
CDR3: ASSSFGASGRTDTQY

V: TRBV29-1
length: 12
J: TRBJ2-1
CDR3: SVDSTSGGNEQF

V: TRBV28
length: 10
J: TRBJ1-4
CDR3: ASSSLSEKLF

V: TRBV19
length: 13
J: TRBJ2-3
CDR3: ASSIGQGNTDTQY

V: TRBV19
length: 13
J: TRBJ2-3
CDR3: ASSINLVSTDTQY

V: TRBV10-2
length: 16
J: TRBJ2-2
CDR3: ASTPTSGIPLNTGELF

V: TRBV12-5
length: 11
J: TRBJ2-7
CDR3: ASGLAPGGEQY

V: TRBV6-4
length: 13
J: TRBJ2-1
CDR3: ASSRGREWDNEQF

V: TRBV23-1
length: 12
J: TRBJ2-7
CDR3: ASTRPRGGHEQY

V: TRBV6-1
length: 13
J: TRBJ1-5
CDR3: ASSLKTGVNQPQH

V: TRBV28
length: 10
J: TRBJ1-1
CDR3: ASSGGGTEAF

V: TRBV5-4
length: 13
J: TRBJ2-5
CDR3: ASRPPGQGEETQY

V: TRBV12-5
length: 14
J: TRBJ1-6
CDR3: ASGFLPGFMNSPLH

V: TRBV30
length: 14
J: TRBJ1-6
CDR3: AWMLGGTSYNSPLH

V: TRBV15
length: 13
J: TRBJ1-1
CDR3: ATSGMKQGANEAF

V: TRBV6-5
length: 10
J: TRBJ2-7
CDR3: ASTGQFYEQY

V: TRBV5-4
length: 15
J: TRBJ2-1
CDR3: ASSLGGGKSSYNEQF

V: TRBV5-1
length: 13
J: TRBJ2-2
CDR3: ASSFGDLGTGELF

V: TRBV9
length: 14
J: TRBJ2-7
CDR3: ASSEGHSPRVYEQY

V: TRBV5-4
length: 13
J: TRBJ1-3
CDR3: ASSSQGASGNTIY